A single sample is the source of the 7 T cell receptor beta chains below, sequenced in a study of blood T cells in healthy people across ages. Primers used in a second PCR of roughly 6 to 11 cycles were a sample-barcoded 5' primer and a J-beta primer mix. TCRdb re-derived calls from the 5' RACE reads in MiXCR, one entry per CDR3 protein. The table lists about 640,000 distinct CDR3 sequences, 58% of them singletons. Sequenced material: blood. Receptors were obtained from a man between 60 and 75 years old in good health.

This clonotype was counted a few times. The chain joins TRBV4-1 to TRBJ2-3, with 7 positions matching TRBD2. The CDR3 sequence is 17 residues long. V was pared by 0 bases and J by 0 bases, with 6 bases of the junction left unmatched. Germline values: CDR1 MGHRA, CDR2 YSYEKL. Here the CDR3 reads CASSQDPSGVSTDTQYF. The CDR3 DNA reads TGCGCCAGCAGCCAAGATCCCAGCGGGGTGAGCACAGATACGCAGTATTTT.

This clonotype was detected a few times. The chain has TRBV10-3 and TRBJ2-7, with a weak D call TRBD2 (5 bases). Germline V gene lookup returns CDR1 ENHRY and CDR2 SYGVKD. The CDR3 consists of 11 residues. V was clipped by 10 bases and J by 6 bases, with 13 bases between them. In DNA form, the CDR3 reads TGTGCCACCGGACTGTCCGGCGAGCAGTACTTC. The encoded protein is CATGLSGEQYF.

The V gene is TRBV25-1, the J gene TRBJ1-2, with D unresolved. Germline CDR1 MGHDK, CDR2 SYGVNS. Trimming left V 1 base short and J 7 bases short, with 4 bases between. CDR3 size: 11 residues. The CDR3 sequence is CASSEFGGYTF. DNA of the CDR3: TGTGCCAGCAGTGAATTTGGTGGCTACACCTTC.

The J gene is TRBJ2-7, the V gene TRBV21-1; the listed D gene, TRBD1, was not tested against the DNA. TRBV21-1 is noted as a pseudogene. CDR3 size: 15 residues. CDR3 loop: CASSRRAVPVYEQYF. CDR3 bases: TGTGCCAGCAGCAGACGGGCTGTACCCGTCTACGAGCAGTACTTC.

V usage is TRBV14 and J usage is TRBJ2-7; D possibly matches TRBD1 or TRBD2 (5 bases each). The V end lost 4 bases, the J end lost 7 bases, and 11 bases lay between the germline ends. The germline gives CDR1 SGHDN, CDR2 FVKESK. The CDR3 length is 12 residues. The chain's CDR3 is CASSPDWGEQYF. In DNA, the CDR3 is TGTGCCAGCAGCCCCGACTGGGGGGAGCAGTACTTC.

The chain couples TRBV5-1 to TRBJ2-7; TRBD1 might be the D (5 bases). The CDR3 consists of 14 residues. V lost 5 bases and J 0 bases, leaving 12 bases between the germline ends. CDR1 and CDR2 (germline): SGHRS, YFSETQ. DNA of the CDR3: TGCGCCAGCAGGTATGACAGTCCCTCCTACGAGCAGTACTTC. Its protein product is CASRYDSPSYEQYF.

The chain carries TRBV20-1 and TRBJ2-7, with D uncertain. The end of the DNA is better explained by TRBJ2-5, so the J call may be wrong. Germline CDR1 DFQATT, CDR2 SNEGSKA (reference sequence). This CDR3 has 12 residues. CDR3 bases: TGCAGTGCTAGAGATCCCCCGGAGACCCAGTACTTC. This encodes CSARDPPETQYF.